This T cell receptor beta chain derives from a study of CD8 T cells in ankylosing spondylitis. On this clonotype itself: Its specificity is unknown.

TCRdb re-called the 5' RACE reads with MiXCR, one entry per CDR3 protein. The sample carries a few hundred thousand distinct CDR3 sequences, approximately 20% recorded once. Study observations and caveats: Reportedly, disease-linked clones are significantly enriched in ankylosing spondylitis patients' matched synovial fluid. There was a TCR beta motif, made of several highly homologous variants, that appeared characteristic of ankylosing spondylitis blood. Clones linked with disease were CD8+ and fairly uncommon in the peripheral blood.

The CDR3 consists of 12 residues. Deletions cut 5 bases from V and 4 bases from J, with 9 bases between. Germline V lookup: CDR1 SGHRS, CDR2 YFSETQ. Specimen: blood, either unsorted or a sorted T cell fraction (not recorded which). The clonotype was recovered from a male donor with ankylosing spondylitis. This chain uses TRBV5-1 with TRBJ2-5; unclear D gene. CDR3 sequence: CASSMSRETQYF. The CDR3 DNA follows: TGCGCCAGCAGTATGTCGAGAGAGACCCAGTACTTC. Full variable domain (missing parts from reference TRBV5-1 and TRBJ2-5): KAGVTQTPRYLIKTRGQQVTLSCSPISGHRSVSWYQQTPGQGLQFLFEYFSETQRNKGNFPGRFSGRQFSNSRSEMNVSTLELGDSALYLCASSMSRETQYFGPGTRLLVL.